This T cell receptor beta chain stems from a study of T cell changes during pregnancy in multiple sclerosis (dated by TCRdb to about 2019). Regarding the complete study: Changes in the T cell repertoire over the course of pregnancy were examined in this study in women with multiple sclerosis.

With respect to this clone: Its binding antigen is unknown. Per-base qualities were not stored, and no clone one base away is much larger.

Reading from cysteine to phenylalanine, the CDR3 counts 15 amino acids. The retained sequence is limited to the CDR3, 45 bases, with the frame set at the first base. Based on the germline V gene, the CDR1 and CDR2 sequences are SGHVS and FNYEAQ. Relative to germline, V is missing 5 bases and J is missing 2 bases, with 6 bases of the junction outside any gene match. Library method: the immunoSEQ multiplex PCR assay. TCRdb limited this immuneACCESS table to in-frame rearrangements with V and J called. A share of clones is missing; checked studies link under half to unresolved V genes, and the rest is unexplained. The sample data list approximately 53,000 clones, and 80% to 95% of these were observed just once. The top ten clones comprise 0.61% of the sample.

This sequence uses TRBV7-6 and TRBJ2-1; TRBD2 lines up with 7 middle nucleotides. Source: CD4+ T cells from peripheral blood mononuclear cells, taken after pregnancy. The sequence was obtained from a female donor in good health, enrolled as a control in a pregnancy study. The nucleotides are TGTGCCAGCAGCCCGCGGGGGAGGACCTACAATGAGCAGTTCTTC. Protein translation: CASSPRGRTYNEQFF.